A selection of T cell receptor beta chains follows, all from one sample in a study of T cell responses to AZD1222 COVID-19 vaccine. Sequencing used immunoSEQ multiplex PCR; TCRdb keeps in-frame clones, though not all of them. The sample holds tens of thousands of clones, approximately 90% seen once. The specimen was peripheral blood, collected on day 0 of AZD1222 vaccination. All receptors come from an adult in good health. Both conserved end residues are part of each CDR3. A D gene is named only where the DNA matches it firmly. Where a row states a size, it is once, few, many or the class of an expanded clone; other rows omit it.

clone_size,d_call,j_call,v_call,cdr3_length,cdr3_aa,cdr3_nt
.,.,TRBJ1-1,TRBV28,17,CASSLSDTLDLNTEAFF,TGTGCCAGCAGTTTATCGGATACCCTAGACCTGAACACTGAAGCTTTCTTT
once,.,TRBJ1-6,TRBV5-1,15,CASSFRGAGDSPLHF,TGCGCCAGCAGCTTCAGAGGGGCAGGGGACTCACCCCTCCACTTT
.,.,TRBJ2-7,TRBV6-5,14,CASSYEYSTYEQYF,TGTGCCAGCAGTTACGAGTACAGCACCTACGAGCAGTACTTC
.,.,TRBJ2-1,TRBV2,15,CASSTGAFSYNEQFF,TGTGCCAGCAGTACGGGGGCCTTCTCCTACAATGAGCAGTTCTTC
.,.,TRBJ1-6,TRBV24-1,13,CATSGGFNSPLHF,TGTGCCACCAGTGGAGGGTTTAATTCACCCCTCCACTTT
.,.,TRBJ1-6,TRBV18,16,CASSPPSLAGQSPLHF,TGTGCCAGCTCACCACCATCCCTTGCGGGACAATCACCCCTCCACTTT
.,.,TRBJ1-3,TRBV6-6,16,CASRREGRTSGNTIYF,TGTGCCAGTCGCAGGGAGGGAAGGACGTCCGGAAACACCATATATTTT
.,TRBD1,TRBJ2-7,TRBV7-9,14,CASSPRDRTYEQYF,TGTGCCAGCAGCCCCCGGGACAGAACCTACGAGCAGTACTTC
.,TRBD1,TRBJ1-3,TRBV28,18,CASSPTGRGGKSGNTIYF,TGTGCCAGCAGCCCGACAGGGCGTGGGGGTAAATCTGGAAACACCATATATTTT
.,.,TRBJ2-2,TRBV19,13,CASTNLRTGELFF,TGTGCCAGTACCAACCTCCGAACCGGGGAGCTGTTTTTT
once,TRBD1,TRBJ2-2,TRBV7-8,14,CASSFRQGVGELFF,TGTGCCAGCAGCTTCAGACAGGGGGTCGGGGAGCTGTTTTTT
.,TRBD2,TRBJ2-3,TRBV7-3,17,CASSSRLAGDRTDTQYF,TGTGCCAGCAGCTCCAGACTAGCGGGGGATCGCACAGATACGCAGTATTTT
.,.,TRBJ2-1,TRBV5-1,16,CASGGKAGSSYNEQFF,TGCGCCAGCGGGGGAAAGGCGGGGAGCTCCTACAATGAGCAGTTCTTC
.,.,TRBJ2-5,TRBV7-9,14,CASSLVPGQETQYF,TGTGCCAGCAGCTTAGTCCCGGGCCAAGAGACCCAGTACTTC
once,.,TRBJ2-2,TRBV2,17,CASSESLGASNTGELFF,TGTGCCAGCAGTGAAAGTCTGGGGGCCTCTAACACCGGGGAGCTGTTTTTT
.,.,TRBJ1-1,TRBV4-1,19,CASSQERSGARVYGTEAFF,TGCGCCAGCAGCCAAGAACGGTCAGGGGCTCGGGTCTATGGCACTGAAGCTTTCTTT
.,.,TRBJ2-5,TRBV24-1,14,CATSDLGARETQYF,TGTGCCACCAGTGATTTAGGGGCCCGGGAGACCCAGTACTTC
.,.,TRBJ1-1,TRBV27,15,CASSLSWGQGTEAFF,TGTGCCAGCAGTTTATCCTGGGGGCAGGGCACTGAAGCTTTCTTT
.,TRBD1,TRBJ2-7,TRBV5-6,13,CASSPGQEYEQYF,TGTGCCAGCTCTCCGGGACAGGAGTACGAGCAGTACTTC
.,.,TRBJ2-3,TRBV19,14,CASRNRDLTDTQYF,TGTGCCAGTAGGAACAGGGACCTCACAGATACGCAGTATTTT
.,TRBD1,TRBJ1-5,TRBV2,14,CASRKGQYNQPQHF,TGTGCCAGCAGGAAGGGACAGTATAATCAGCCCCAGCATTTT
.,TRBD2,TRBJ2-3,TRBV9,13,CASSVGGADTQYF,TGTGCCAGCAGCGTCGGGGGGGCAGATACGCAGTATTTT
.,.,TRBJ1-1,TRBV15,12,CATSIDQTEAFF,TGTGCCACCAGCATTGACCAGACTGAAGCTTTCTTT
.,TRBD1,TRBJ1-5,TRBV19,11,CASSTGTETHF,TGTGCCAGTAGTACCGGGACAGAGACGCATTTT
.,TRBD1,TRBJ1-2,TRBV28,16,CASSAGTALANYGYTF,TGTGCCAGCAGTGCCGGGACAGCTTTAGCTAACTATGGCTACACCTTC